The 27 T cell receptor beta chains below come from one sample, sequenced in a study of shared clonotypes between healthy human individuals. Naive CD8 cells comprised CD45RO-negative, CCR7-positively selected cells, excluding terminally differentiated effector memory CD45RA+ cells. Repertoires were generated with immunoSEQ multiplex PCR, while TCRdb's copy carries only in-frame clones and drops some. This table has around 1.9 million clones, roughly 95% appearing once. The specimen was naive CD8+ T cells from PBMCs. Receptor source: a man aged 18 to 29 in good health. Some clones in this sample may be carry-over from other donors' samples.

The gene calls are TRBV27 and TRBJ2-7; 15 bases match TRBD2. This CDR3 has 17 residues. J was trimmed by 5 bases and V by 5 bases; bases with no gene match: 10. Germline-derived CDR1 and CDR2 are MNHEY and SMNVEV (reference sequence). CDR3 region: CASSRGTSGRFLDEQYF. The CDR3 DNA reads TGTGCCAGCAGTCGTGGGACTAGCGGGAGGTTCCTTGACGAGCAGTACTTC.

This chain links TRBV19 with TRBJ2-1; D is ambiguous. The CDR3 contains 15 residues. Germline loops: CDR1 LNHDA, CDR2 SQIVND (reference sequence). V shed 4 bases and J shed 6 bases, with 16 bases lying between them. DNA of the CDR3: TGTGCCAGTAGTAGGAGCGAAGGGCCGGCCAATGAGCAGTTCTTC. This codes for CASSRSEGPANEQFF.

The chain joins TRBV11-2 to TRBJ2-7; D unclear. The CDR3 runs 14 residues. Trimming cost V 6 bases and J 2 bases, with 14 bases left between them. Germline values: CDR1 SGHAT, CDR2 FQNNGV. CDR3 amino acids: CASRETRETYEQYF. CDR3 coding DNA: TGTGCCAGCAGGGAGACAAGAGAGACCTACGAGCAGTACTTC.

The genes are TRBV7-9 and TRBJ1-3; D might be TRBD1 (5 bases). CDR1 and CDR2 from the germline V gene are SEHNR and FQNEAQ (reference sequence). CDR3 size: 17 residues. Trimming removed 7 bases from V and 0 bases from J, with 19 bases in between. CDR3 sequence: CASIKTGTDGSGNTIYF. The DNA for the CDR3 is TGTGCCAGCATCAAAACCGGGACGGACGGCTCTGGAAACACCATATATTTT.

V gene TRBV27 combines with J gene TRBJ2-7; D perhaps matches TRBD1 (6 bases). CDR1 and CDR2 from the germline V gene are MNHEY and SMNVEV (reference sequence). V lost 4 bases to trimming and J lost 6 bases, with 13 bases between them. The CDR3 contains 13 residues. The CDR3 loop reads CASSYNRAPEQYF. CDR3 nucleotide sequence: TGTGCCAGCAGTTATAACAGGGCCCCCGAGCAGTACTTC.

This chain uses TRBV27 with TRBJ2-2; D call uncertain. The germline V and J ends were trimmed by 3 bases and 4 bases, with 15 bases remaining between them. This CDR3 has 16 amino acids. CDR1 and CDR2 from the germline V gene are MNHEY and SMNVEV (reference sequence). The CDR3 here is CASSLKQTASTGELFF. The CDR3 DNA is TGTGCCAGCAGTTTGAAACAGACGGCGAGCACCGGGGAGCTGTTTTTT.

The sample holds one count of this clone. This chain joins TRBV5-1 and TRBJ2-7; 11 bases are shared with TRBD2. Looked up from germline, CDR1 is SGHRS and CDR2 is YFSETQ. CDR3 length: 16 amino acids. J was trimmed by 0 bases and V by 2 bases; bases with no gene match: 4. The CDR3 sequence is CASSLALAGASYEQYF. The CDR3, as DNA: TGCGCCAGCAGCTTAGCACTAGCGGGAGCCTCCTACGAGCAGTACTTC.

The J gene is TRBJ2-1, the V gene TRBV10-3; TRBD2 agrees at 9 bases. Trimming at V came to 11 bases and at J to 7 bases, leaving 12 bases not matched to a gene. The CDR3 length is 14 residues. Germline loops: CDR1 ENHRY, CDR2 SYGVKD. Here the CDR3 reads CACGGAGTGNEQFF. DNA for the CDR3: TGTGCCTGCGGGGGGGCGGGAACCGGGAATGAGCAGTTCTTC.

This chain uses TRBV7-9 with TRBJ1-2; tentatively, D is TRBD1 (6 bases). The germline V gene has CDR1 SEHNR and CDR2 FQNEAQ (reference sequence). Between the trimmed V and J ends, which lost 5 bases and 8 bases, there was a span of 21 bases. This CDR3 comprises 15 residues. CDR3 in DNA: TGTGCCAGCAGCGACCCGGGACGGCCTAGGGGGGGCTACACCTTC. Its protein is CASSDPGRPRGGYTF.

V usage is TRBV19 and J usage is TRBJ2-7; 11 bases match TRBD2. This CDR3 comprises 15 residues. CDR1 is LNHDA, CDR2 SQIVND, per germline (reference sequence). V trimming: 6 bases; J trimming: 3 bases; junction bases outside the gene matches: 7. The CDR3 nucleotides read TGTGCCAGTAGCGAGGGACTAGCGGAAAACTACGAGCAGTACTTC. Residues: CASSEGLAENYEQYF.

This chain joins TRBV10-1 and TRBJ1-1; D remains unclear. Trimming took off 0 bases at V and 1 base at J, with 15 bases between the two ends. CDR1 and CDR2 (germline): WNHNN, SYGVQD (reference sequence). This CDR3 comprises 17 residues. Here the CDR3 reads CASSESTLRPKNTEAFF. The CDR3 nucleotides read TGCGCCAGCAGTGAGTCGACGTTAAGGCCGAAGAACACTGAAGCTTTCTTT.

This chain joins TRBV6-5 and TRBJ2-7, with D tentatively TRBD2 (5 bases). V lost 2 bases and J 4 bases, leaving 15 bases between the germline ends. The CDR3 has 15 amino acids. CDR1 and CDR2 from the germline V gene are MNHEY and SVGAGI. CDR3 sequence reads: CASSYGSDGLYEQYF. The CDR3 DNA sequence: TGTGCCAGCAGTTACGGGTCAGACGGACTTTACGAGCAGTACTTC.

The rearrangement uses TRBV29-1 and TRBJ2-4; D is unresolved. Trimming stripped 1 base from V and 8 bases from J, with 6 bases between. The germline CDR1 and CDR2 sequences are SQVTM and ANQGSEA. The CDR3 consists of 11 residues. CDR3 region: CSVEVFDIQYF. The CDR3 DNA reads TGCAGCGTTGAAGTTTTCGACATTCAGTACTTC.

The chain carries TRBV27 and TRBJ2-7, with 9 bases matching TRBD1. Germline V lookup: CDR1 MNHEY, CDR2 SMNVEV (reference sequence). The CDR3 has 16 residues. V lost 5 bases, J lost 2 bases, and 10 bases stayed unmatched. The CDR3 spells CASSPPGTGFPYEQYF. CDR3 DNA: TGTGCCAGCAGTCCCCCCGGGACAGGGTTCCCCTACGAGCAGTACTTC.

This chain joins TRBV9 and TRBJ1-2; D not certain. This CDR3 has 14 amino acids. The ends were cut back, 4 bases at V and 3 bases at J, with 13 bases in the middle. Per germline, CDR1 SGDLS and CDR2 YYNGEE. CDR3 coding DNA: TGTGCCAGCAGCCCCACCCCGGGGTACTATGGCTACACCTTC. This translates into CASSPTPGYYGYTF.

The V and J genes are TRBV14 and TRBJ2-7; D remains ambiguous. CDR1 SGHDN and CDR2 FVKESK come from the germline V gene. V lost 1 base to trimming and J lost 0 bases, with 10 bases between them. This CDR3 is 15 amino acids long. CDR3 bases: TGTGCCAGCAGCCAAGGGGGAAGGACCTCCTACGAGCAGTACTTC. Its translation: CASSQGGRTSYEQYF.

The V call is TRBV7-9, the J call TRBJ2-5; TRBD2 is a possible D gene (6 bases). Germline CDR1 reads SEHNR; CDR2 reads FQNEAQ (reference sequence). Trimming left V 7 bases short and J 1 base short, with 22 bases between. The CDR3 runs to 17 residues. Written as DNA, the CDR3 is TGTGCCAGCACCGCCCCGTCGCGGGATGAGCGCCAAGAGACCCAGTACTTC. Protein product: CASTAPSRDERQETQYF.

J is TRBJ2-1 and V is TRBV29-1; D remains ambiguous. This CDR3 is built from 12 residues. Germline CDR1 reads SQVTM; CDR2 reads ANQGSEA. With 8 bases removed from V and 6 bases from J, the gap between germline ends came to 14 bases. CDR3 sequence reads: CSSYFGINEQFF. The CDR3 DNA follows: TGCAGCTCCTATTTTGGGATCAATGAGCAGTTCTTC.

The chain carries TRBV4-1 and TRBJ2-7; TRBD2 matches at 13 bases. This CDR3 comprises 17 residues. Germline V gene sequence: CDR1 MGHRA, CDR2 YSYEKL. With 3 bases clipped from V and 2 bases from J, the junction kept 7 bases outside the gene matches. This CDR3 is CASSQLPGTSGTYEQYF. The CDR3 coding sequence is TGCGCCAGCAGCCAGCTTCCCGGGACTAGCGGGACCTACGAGCAGTACTTC.

Points on this clone: A read error may be the cause here, since a much bigger clone is one base away. This rearrangement joins TRBV11-2 to TRBJ2-1; the D gene is possibly TRBD1 (6 bases). From germline, CDR1 is SGHAT and CDR2 FQNNGV. The CDR3 sequence is 15 residues long. The V gene lost 5 bases and the J gene lost 0 bases, with 11 bases spanning the gap. CDR3: CASSQADSSYNEQFF. CDR3 DNA sequence: TGTGCCAGCAGCCAAGCGGACAGCTCCTACAATGAGCAGTTCTTC. The complete variable domain, with remaining parts taken from reference TRBV11-2 and TRBJ2-1, reads EAGVAQSPRYKIIEKRQSVAFWCNPISGHATLYWYQQILGQGPKLLIQFQNNGVVDDSQLPKDRFSAERLKGVDSTLKIQPAKLEDSAVYLCASSQADSSYNEQFFGPGTRLTVL.

The chain links TRBV28 to TRBJ2-7; D remains unclear. Trimming stripped 2 bases from V and 7 bases from J, with 12 bases between. CDR1 MDHEN and CDR2 SYDVKM come from the germline V gene. The CDR3 contains 13 residues. The CDR3 region has the DNA TGTGCCAGCAGTTTAGTCTCCAGCACGGAGCAGTACTTC. It yields the protein CASSLVSSTEQYF.

The chain links TRBV5-6 to TRBJ1-5; D gene ambiguous. Germline loops: CDR1 SGHDT, CDR2 YYEEEE. Trimming took off 4 bases at V and 9 bases at J, with 17 bases between the two ends. The CDR3 runs 14 residues. In nucleotides, the CDR3 is TGTGCCAGCAGCAACTTCAAAGCCACGGGGCCCCAGCATTTT. This sequence encodes CASSNFKATGPQHF.

The chain couples TRBV9 to TRBJ2-2, with TRBD2 matching 14 bases. CDR1 SGDLS and CDR2 YYNGEE come from the germline V gene. This CDR3 spans 16 amino acids. Germline trimming cut 3 bases from V and 6 bases from J; bases unmatched to any gene: 4. CDR3 in DNA: TGTGCCAGCAGCGAGGGACTAGCGGGAGCAGCCGGGGAGCTGTTTTTT. It codes for CASSEGLAGAAGELFF.

This clone is a singleton in its sample. The rearrangement joins TRBV27 to TRBJ2-1; D is undetermined. CDR3 length: 13 amino acids. Germline V lookup: CDR1 MNHEY, CDR2 SMNVEV (reference sequence). V was cut by 3 bases and J by 5 bases, with 8 bases left in between. For the CDR3, the DNA is TGTGCCAGCAGTTTTGTCTCTAACAATGAGCAGTTCTTC. Amino acid sequence: CASSFVSNNEQFF.

V and J are TRBV27 and TRBJ2-5; 8 positions match TRBD1. Germline V CDR1 and CDR2: MNHEY, SMNVEV (reference sequence). The CDR3 length is 16 residues. V lost 3 bases to trimming and J lost 1 base; unmatched junction nucleotides: 7. The CDR3 region is CASSFRGTGLQETQYF. For the CDR3, the DNA is TGTGCCAGCAGTTTTCGAGGGACAGGCCTCCAAGAGACCCAGTACTTC.

CDR3 region: CASSLGGRIIQETQYF. The CDR3 DNA reads as TGTGCCAGCAGCTTAGGGGGACGGATTATCCAAGAGACCCAGTACTTC. The chain has TRBV7-9 and TRBJ2-5; D is tentatively TRBD1 or TRBD2 (5 bases each). V was clipped by 1 base and J by 1 base, with 13 bases between them. CDR1 and CDR2 from the germline V gene are SEHNR and FQNEAQ (reference sequence). The CDR3 is made up of 16 amino acids.

The rearrangement uses TRBV6-4 and TRBJ1-2; D gene ambiguous. Germline assignment: CDR1 MRHNA and CDR2 SNTAGT. This CDR3 has 13 residues. V was shortened by 4 bases and J by 0 bases, with 6 bases between the two germline ends. The CDR3 region has the DNA TGTGCCAGCAGTGCAAATGCTAACTATGGCTACACCTTC. Translation: CASSANANYGYTF.